The next 26 T cell receptor beta chains were all read from a single sample in a study of post-analysis software for immune sequencing data. The study's findings and limits: About five TRBV segments occurring more often in patients than controls included TRBV5-6, TRBV5-1 and TRBV20-1.

Which antigens these TCRs recognize remains unknown. Built from TCR beta cDNA, the libraries had unique molecular identifiers in them. TCRdb reprocessed the PCR reads with MiXCR, giving one entry per CDR3 protein. The sample consists of roughly 400,000 distinct CDR3 sequences, 30% to 40% of them appearing once. The source material was blood. All receptors come from a girl aged 2 to 9 with multiple sclerosis.

The chain combines TRBV5-1 with TRBJ1-4; D call uncertain. The V gene's germline CDR1 is SGHRS and CDR2 YFSETQ. The CDR3 has 13 residues. V was trimmed by 6 bases and J by 0 bases, leaving 6 bases between them. Written as DNA, the CDR3 is TGCGCCAGCAAGTCCACAACTAATGAAAAACTGTTTTTT. It specifies CASKSTTNEKLFF.

This clonotype turned up a few times. The chain links TRBV29-1 to TRBJ2-1, with a weak D call TRBD1 (5 bases). The germline CDR1 and CDR2 sequences are SQVTM and ANQGSEA. This CDR3 contains 12 residues. V was clipped by 8 bases and J by 3 bases, with 11 bases between them. CDR3 region: CSPTTVYNEQFF. The CDR3 region has the DNA TGCAGCCCGACGACAGTCTACAATGAGCAGTTCTTC.

CDR3: CASSGIAGSGRNIQYF. The CDR3 DNA follows: TGCGCCAGCAGCGGTATAGCGGGGTCAGGGCGAAACATTCAGTACTTC. This chain uses TRBV5-1 with TRBJ2-4; TRBD2 matches at 8 bases. From germline, CDR1 is SGHRS and CDR2 YFSETQ. V shed 4 bases, J shed 6 bases, and the junction held 12 bases outside the gene matches. The CDR3 is 16 amino acids.

This clonotype was seen a few times. The gene calls are TRBV4-2 and TRBJ2-1; 12 nucleotides line up with TRBD2. CDR1 LGHNA and CDR2 YNFKEQ come from the germline V gene. This CDR3 contains 20 residues. V lost 1 base to trimming and J lost 1 base; unmatched junction nucleotides: 11. The CDR3 region is CASSQVLRLAGVQSYNEQFF. The CDR3 nucleotides read TGTGCCAGCAGCCAAGTCTTGAGACTAGCGGGGGTGCAATCCTACAATGAGCAGTTCTTC.

This clonotype was seen only a few times. The chain carries TRBV7-3 and TRBJ2-7; maybe TRBD2 (5 bases). This CDR3 region has 15 residues. V gave up 2 bases and J gave up 0 bases, with 11 bases separating them. CDR1 and CDR2 (germline): SGHTA, FQGTGA. The CDR3: CASSLVASSSYEQYF. DNA of the CDR3: TGTGCCAGCAGCTTAGTAGCGAGTAGCTCCTACGAGCAGTACTTC.

This chain links TRBV29-1 with TRBJ2-5, with a possible D match to TRBD2 (5 bases). Germline V CDR1 and CDR2: SQVTM, ANQGSEA. V was trimmed by 5 bases and J by 2 bases, leaving 12 bases between them. The length of the CDR3 is 13 residues. The CDR3 loop reads CSVPAEAQETQYF. The CDR3 nucleotides read TGCAGCGTTCCAGCGGAGGCACAAGAGACCCAGTACTTC.

This chain uses TRBV29-1 with TRBJ2-1; 11 nucleotides line up with TRBD2. The V segment lost 6 bases and the J segment 4 bases; nucleotides outside the gene matches: 11. The CDR3 runs to 16 residues. Germline V gene data show CDR1 as SQVTM and CDR2 as ANQGSEA. The CDR3 nucleotides read TGCAGCGTCGAGGGGTGGACTAGCGGGTATTACAATGAGCAGTTCTTC. Residues: CSVEGWTSGYYNEQFF.

This clonotype has a handful of counts. This chain links TRBV7-6 with TRBJ2-7; tentatively, D is TRBD1 (5 bases). The germline V gene encodes CDR1 SGHVS and CDR2 FNYEAQ. The CDR3 sequence is 13 residues long. The V gene lost 3 bases and the J gene lost 3 bases, with 9 bases spanning the gap. CDR3 sequence reads: CASSFQGLYEQYF. CDR3 sequence (DNA): TGTGCCAGCAGCTTCCAGGGCCTCTACGAGCAGTACTTC.

A single count supports this clonotype. This rearrangement joins TRBV7-9 to TRBJ2-7; D is unresolved. Per the germline V gene, CDR1 is SEHNR and CDR2 is FQNEAQ (reference sequence). V was clipped by 4 bases and J by 7 bases, with 17 bases between them. This CDR3 contains 14 residues. The CDR3 loop reads CASSSFRSQKEQYF. Here the CDR3 DNA reads TGTGCCAGCAGCTCTTTCAGGAGCCAGAAGGAGCAGTACTTC.

CDR3 bases: TGTGCCAGCAGCTTGTTCTCCTACAATGAGCAGTTCTTC. This codes for CASSLFSYNEQFF. The rearrangement joins TRBV7-2 to TRBJ2-1; D is uncertain. Germline CDR1 is SGHTA and CDR2 is FQGNSA. CDR3 length: 13 amino acids. Trimming took 3 bases from V and 0 from J, leaving 3 bases between them.

The genes are TRBV29-1 and TRBJ2-7; 11 bases line up with TRBD1. Germline trimming cut 5 bases from V and 7 bases from J; bases unmatched to any gene: 7. The germline V gene has CDR1 SQVTM and CDR2 ANQGSEA. The CDR3 runs to 13 residues. The CDR3 sequence: CSVRTGGTGEQYF. CDR3 nucleotides: TGCAGCGTTAGGACAGGGGGCACGGGGGAGCAGTACTTC.

V and J are TRBV29-1 and TRBJ2-5; tentative D call: TRBD2 (7 bases). The J call may be faulty, since TRBJ2-7 better matches the DNA end. In germline, CDR1 is SQVTM, CDR2 ANQGSEA. The CDR3 covers 14 residues. The CDR3 coding sequence is TGCAGCGCCCTCCGCGGGGGCACATCCTACGAGCAGTACTTC. Encoded protein: CSALRGGTSYEQYF.

This clonotype was counted only a few times. The chain employs TRBV27 and TRBJ2-1; 11 nucleotides match TRBD2. V was clipped by 5 bases and J by 5 bases; unmatched bases: 5. The germline V gene encodes CDR1 MNHEY and CDR2 SMNVEV (reference sequence). This CDR3 has 15 amino acids. In nucleotides, the CDR3 is TGTGCCAGCAGTCCCCTAGCGGGGGGTAACAATGAGCAGTTCTTC. Translation gives CASSPLAGGNNEQFF.

This chain joins TRBV7-6 and TRBJ1-6; TRBD1 matches 7 bases. V lost 5 bases, J lost 6 bases, and 16 bases stayed unmatched. The length of the CDR3 is 18 residues. Germline V CDR1 and CDR2: SGHVS, FNYEAQ. The chain's CDR3 is CASSPTPMRTGSNSPLHF. The CDR3 coding sequence is TGTGCCAGCAGCCCCACCCCCATGAGGACAGGCTCTAATTCACCCCTCCACTTT.

This clonotype was seen a few times. V usage is TRBV5-1 and J usage is TRBJ2-1, with TRBD1 identical over 8 bases. Trimming at V came to 5 bases and at J to 1 base, leaving 8 bases not matched to a gene. CDR3 length: 16 amino acids. Germline V gene sequence: CDR1 SGHRS, CDR2 YFSETQ. The CDR3 region is CASSSPGTGSYNEQFF. DNA of the CDR3: TGCGCCAGCAGTTCCCCCGGGACAGGATCCTACAATGAGCAGTTCTTC.

A few counts support this clonotype. The rearrangement uses TRBV30 and TRBJ2-7; 8 bases are a match to TRBD1. The trim removed 2 bases at V and 1 base at J, leaving 7 bases unmatched. The CDR3 totals 15 residues. Germline V gene data show CDR1 as GTSNPN and CDR2 as SVGIG (reference sequence). CDR3 bases: TGTGCCTGGAGTAATTTAGGACAGGGATCCTACGAGCAGTACTTC. Translating gives CAWSNLGQGSYEQYF.

The rearrangement uses TRBV27 and TRBJ1-4; no definite D call. The CDR3 is 15 residues long. Germline V gene lookup returns CDR1 MNHEY and CDR2 SMNVEV (reference sequence). Between the trimmed V and J ends, which lost 8 bases and 7 bases, there was a span of 20 bases. In nucleotides, the CDR3 is TGTGCCAGCCGTCTGTACGCCCTTACGGGTGAAAAACTGTTTTTT. It codes for CASRLYALTGEKLFF.

This chain joins TRBV5-1 and TRBJ2-7, with 8 bases identical to TRBD1. The CDR3 is 14 residues long. Germline V gene data show CDR1 as SGHRS and CDR2 as YFSETQ. V was pared by 4 bases and J by 5 bases, with 8 bases of the junction left unmatched. DNA for the CDR3: TGCGCCAGCAGCCAGAGGACAGGGACCCACGAGCAGTACTTC. This gives the protein CASSQRTGTHEQYF.

The chain has TRBV20-1 and TRBJ2-3; D might be TRBD2 (6 bases). V dropped 5 bases and J dropped 3 bases, with 27 bases sitting between them. The CDR3 spans 18 residues. Germline V CDR1 and CDR2: DFQATT, SNEGSKA (reference sequence). The CDR3 DNA reads as TGCAGTGCTGAAGCTCGGACTACCGAGGGTGTAAGAACAGATACGCAGTATTTT. Protein sequence: CSAEARTTEGVRTDTQYF.

The chain uses TRBV12-3 or TRBV12-4 and TRBJ2-3; 15 bases fit TRBD2. The CDR3 runs to 19 residues. Trimming at V came to 0 bases and at J to 0 bases, leaving 4 bases not matched to a gene. The CDR3 coding sequence is TGTGCCAGCAGTTTAGCGAGGGGACTAGCGGGGGGTAGCACAGATACGCAGTATTTT. It yields the protein CASSLARGLAGGSTDTQYF.

This clonotype was seen only a few times. The CDR3 loop is CSAPSEGLETQYF. The CDR3 region has the DNA TGCAGTGCTCCCTCGGAGGGGTTAGAGACCCAGTACTTC. This sequence joins TRBV20-1 and TRBJ2-5; tentative D call: TRBD2 (6 bases). Trimming took 5 bases from V and 4 from J, leaving 14 bases between them. CDR3 length: 13 amino acids. Germline assignment: CDR1 DFQATT and CDR2 SNEGSKA (reference sequence).

The chain is built from TRBV19 and TRBJ1-5; tentatively, D is TRBD1 (6 bases). V was trimmed by 9 bases and J by 7 bases, leaving 19 bases between them. Germline loops: CDR1 LNHDA, CDR2 SQIVND (reference sequence). CDR3 size: 14 residues. CDR3 amino acids: CASQIGTTPQPQHF. The CDR3 DNA is TGTGCCAGCCAGATTGGGACAACTCCCCAGCCCCAGCATTTT.

This clonotype has more than one count but fewer than ten. The J gene is TRBJ2-3, the V gene TRBV16; TRBD1 matches at 10 bases. Trimming removed 2 bases from V and 4 bases from J; junction bases left unmatched: 3. This CDR3 has 15 amino acids. CDR1 and CDR2 from the germline V gene are KGHSY and FQNENV. This chain's CDR3 is CASSQEGQGADTQYF. CDR3 sequence (DNA): TGTGCCAGCAGCCAAGAAGGACAGGGGGCAGATACGCAGTATTTT.

The chain uses TRBV20-1 and TRBJ2-7; D gene ambiguous. The CDR3 has 13 residues. From germline, CDR1 is DFQATT and CDR2 SNEGSKA (reference sequence). Trimming removed 0 bases from V and 5 bases from J, with 11 bases in between. The CDR3 here is CSARDSAFNEQYF. CDR3 sequence (DNA): TGCAGTGCTAGAGATTCAGCATTCAACGAGCAGTACTTC.

The CDR3 DNA sequence: TGTGCCAGCAGTTTAAGAGCGGTGGGAACAGATACGCAGTATTTT. Translation: CASSLRAVGTDTQYF. The genes are TRBV12-3 or TRBV12-4 and TRBJ2-3; D may be TRBD2 (5 bases). V was pared by 2 bases and J by 3 bases, with 12 bases between. The CDR3 runs 15 residues.

J is TRBJ2-1 and V is TRBV7-9, with 14 bases matching TRBD2. The germline CDR1 and CDR2 sequences are SEHNR and FQNEAQ (reference sequence). This CDR3 has 19 amino acids. Losses at the gene ends were 2 bases for V and 8 bases for J; bases not matched to a gene: 14. The CDR3, as DNA: TGTGCCAGCAGCTTATTAGGACTAGCGGGAGGTACGTTTTTGGATGAGCAGTTCTTC. It encodes CASSLLGLAGGTFLDEQFF.